This T cell receptor (beta chain) was documented in a study of cytomegalovirus exposure and HLA in healthy donors. At the level of the study: A prior analysis found 95 million to 140 million unique TCR beta sequences from some 200 million T cells.

This clone was seen a few times. Its antigen remains unidentified. Researchers ran the PCR with 60 Vbeta and 13 Jbeta primers. Produced via immunoSEQ multiplex PCR; TCRdb's table is partial and in-frame only. Here the sample spans approximately 110,000 clones, approximately 11% being singletons. Regarding the study as a whole: According to a later analysis, most TCR beta chains associated with CMV appeared HLA-restricted. Accurate HLA-A and HLA-B prediction from TCR beta sequences was reported for most subjects.

The CDR3 consists of 12 residues. V was clipped by 6 bases and J by 8 bases; unmatched bases: 7. Germline V gives CDR1 SQVTM, CDR2 ANQGSEA. There were likely unrecorded immune exposures, though donors were nominally healthy when sampled. This TCR was sampled from a man in his forties in good health and CMV-seropositive. The chain is built from TRBV29-1 and TRBJ1-1; 9 bases match TRBD1. Sequencing used PBMCs. The CDR3 sequence is CSVSGQGREAFF. The CDR3 DNA reads TGCAGCGTATCCGGACAGGGGAGGGAAGCTTTCTTT.